The clone carrying this T cell receptor beta chain occurred many times. This sample is drawn from a study of early T cells in non-severe SARS-CoV-2 infection. Each CDR3 protein is one row after TCRdb ran MiXCR on the 5' RACE reads. This sample yields fewer than 35,000 distinct CDR3 sequences, of which less than 6% are seen a single time; about an eighth belongs to the top ten. The ends were cut back, 3 bases at V and 6 bases at J, with 12 bases in the middle. From germline, CDR1 is MNHEY and CDR2 SVGEGT. This CDR3 is built from 14 residues. The sequenced sample consisted of whole blood. This clonotype was obtained from an adult who was a healthcare worker with PCR-confirmed SARS-CoV-2 infection or an uninfected control (not recorded which). V is TRBV6-2 or TRBV6-3 and J is TRBJ2-1; tentatively, D is TRBD1 or TRBD2 (6 bases each). The CDR3 coding sequence is TGTGCCAGCAGTTATGGACCGGGGGCCAATGAGCAGTTCTTC. This gives the protein CASSYGPGANEQFF.